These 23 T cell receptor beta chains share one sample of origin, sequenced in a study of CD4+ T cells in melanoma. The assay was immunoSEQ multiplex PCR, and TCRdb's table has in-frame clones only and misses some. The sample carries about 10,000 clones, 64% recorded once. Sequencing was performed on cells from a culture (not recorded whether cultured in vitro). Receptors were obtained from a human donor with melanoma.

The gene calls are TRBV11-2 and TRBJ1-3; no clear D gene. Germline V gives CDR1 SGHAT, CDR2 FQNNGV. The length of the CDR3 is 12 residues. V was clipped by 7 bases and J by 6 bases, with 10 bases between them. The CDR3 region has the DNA TGTGCCAGCACCCAAACCCAAAACACCATATATTTT. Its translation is CASTQTQNTIYF.

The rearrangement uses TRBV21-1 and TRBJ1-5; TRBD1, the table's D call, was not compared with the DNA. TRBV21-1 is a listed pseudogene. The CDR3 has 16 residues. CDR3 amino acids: CASSILRQGQSQPQHF. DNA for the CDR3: TGTGCCAGCAGCATCCTTCGACAGGGCCAAAGCCAGCCCCAGCATTTT.

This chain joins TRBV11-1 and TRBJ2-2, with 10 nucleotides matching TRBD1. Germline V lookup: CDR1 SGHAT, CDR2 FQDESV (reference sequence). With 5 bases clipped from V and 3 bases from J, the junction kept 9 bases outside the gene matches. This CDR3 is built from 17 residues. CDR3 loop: CASSPFSGTGDTGELFF. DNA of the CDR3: TGTGCCAGCAGCCCGTTCTCCGGGACAGGGGACACCGGGGAGCTGTTTTTT.

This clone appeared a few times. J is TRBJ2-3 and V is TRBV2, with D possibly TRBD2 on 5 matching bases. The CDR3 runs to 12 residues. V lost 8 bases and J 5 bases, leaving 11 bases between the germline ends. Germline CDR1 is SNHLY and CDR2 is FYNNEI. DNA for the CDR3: TGTGCCAGCTCACGAGGGCAAGATACGCAGTATTTT. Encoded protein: CASSRGQDTQYF.

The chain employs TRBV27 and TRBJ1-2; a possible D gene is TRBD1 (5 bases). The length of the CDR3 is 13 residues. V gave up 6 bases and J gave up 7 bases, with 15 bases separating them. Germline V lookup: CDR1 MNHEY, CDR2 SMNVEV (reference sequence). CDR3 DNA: TGTGCCAGCAGCCGGTCTAGACAGAGTGGCTACACCTTC. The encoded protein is CASSRSRQSGYTF.

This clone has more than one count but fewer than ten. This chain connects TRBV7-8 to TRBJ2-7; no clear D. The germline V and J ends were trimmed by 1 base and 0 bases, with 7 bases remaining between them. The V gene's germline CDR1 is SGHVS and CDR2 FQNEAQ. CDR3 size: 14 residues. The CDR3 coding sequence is TGTGCCAGCAGCTTAGAACAGAGCTCCTACGAGCAGTACTTC. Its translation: CASSLEQSSYEQYF.

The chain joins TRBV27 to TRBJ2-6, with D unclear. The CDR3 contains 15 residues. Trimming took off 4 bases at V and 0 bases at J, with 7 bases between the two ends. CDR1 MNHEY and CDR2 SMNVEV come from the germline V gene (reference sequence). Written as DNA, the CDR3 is TGTGCCAGCAGTTCCCAGAGCTCTGGGGCCAACGTCCTGACTTTC. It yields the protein CASSSQSSGANVLTF.

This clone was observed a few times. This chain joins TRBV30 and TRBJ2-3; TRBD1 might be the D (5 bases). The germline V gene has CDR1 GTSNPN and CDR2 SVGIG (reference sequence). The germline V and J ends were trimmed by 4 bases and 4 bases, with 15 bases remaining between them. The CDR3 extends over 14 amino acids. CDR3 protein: CAWKGQGSADTQYF. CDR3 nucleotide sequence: TGTGCCTGGAAGGGCCAGGGATCAGCAGATACGCAGTATTTT.

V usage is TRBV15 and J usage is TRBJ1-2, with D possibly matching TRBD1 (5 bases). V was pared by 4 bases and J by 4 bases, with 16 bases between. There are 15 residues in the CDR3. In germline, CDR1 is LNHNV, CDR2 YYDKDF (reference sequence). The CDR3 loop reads CATSKERQSIYGYTF. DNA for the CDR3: TGTGCCACCAGCAAGGAGCGACAGTCGATCTATGGCTACACCTTC.

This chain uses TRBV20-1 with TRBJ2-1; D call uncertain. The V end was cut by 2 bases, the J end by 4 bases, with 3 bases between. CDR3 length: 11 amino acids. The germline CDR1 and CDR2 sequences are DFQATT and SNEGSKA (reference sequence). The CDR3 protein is CSARSYNEQFF. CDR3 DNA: TGCAGTGCTAGATCTTACAATGAGCAGTTCTTC.

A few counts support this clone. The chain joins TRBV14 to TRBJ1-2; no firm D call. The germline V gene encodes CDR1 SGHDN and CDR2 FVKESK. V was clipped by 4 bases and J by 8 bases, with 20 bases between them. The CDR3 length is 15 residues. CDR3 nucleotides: TGTGCCAGCAGCCCGGATCGCCTTGGATTCAGGGGCTACACCTTC. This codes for CASSPDRLGFRGYTF.

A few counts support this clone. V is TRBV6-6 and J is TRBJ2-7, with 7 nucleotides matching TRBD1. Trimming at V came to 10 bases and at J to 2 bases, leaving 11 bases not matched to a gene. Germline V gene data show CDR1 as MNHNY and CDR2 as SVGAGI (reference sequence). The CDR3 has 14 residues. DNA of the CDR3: TGTGCCACCATACAGGGGAAGGCCGCCTACGAGCAGTACTTC. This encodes CATIQGKAAYEQYF.

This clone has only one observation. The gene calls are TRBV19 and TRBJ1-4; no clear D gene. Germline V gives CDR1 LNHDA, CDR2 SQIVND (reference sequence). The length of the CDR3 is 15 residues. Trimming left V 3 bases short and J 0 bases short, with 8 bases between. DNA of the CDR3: TGTGCCAGTAGTATTTCCGTTGCAACTAATGAAAAACTGTTTTTT. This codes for CASSISVATNEKLFF.

CDR3 DNA: TGTGCCAGTAGTATATCAATTCGGAGCAACACTGAAGCTTTCTTT. Protein product: CASSISIRSNTEAFF. The V and J genes are TRBV19 and TRBJ1-1; D uncertain. Trimming removed 2 bases at V and 2 bases at J, with 12 bases between. Germline-derived CDR1 and CDR2 are LNHDA and SQIVND (reference sequence). This CDR3 comprises 15 residues.

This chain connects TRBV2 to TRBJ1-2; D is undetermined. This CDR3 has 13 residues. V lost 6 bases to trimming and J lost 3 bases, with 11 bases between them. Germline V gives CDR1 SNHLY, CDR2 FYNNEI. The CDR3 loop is CASRAFGYYGYTF. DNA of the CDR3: TGTGCCAGCAGGGCGTTTGGGTACTATGGCTACACCTTC.

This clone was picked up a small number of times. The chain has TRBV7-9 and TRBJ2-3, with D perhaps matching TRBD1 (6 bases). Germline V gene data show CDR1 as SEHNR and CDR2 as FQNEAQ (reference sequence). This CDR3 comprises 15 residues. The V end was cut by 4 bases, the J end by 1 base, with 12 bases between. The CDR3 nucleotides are TGTGCCAGCAGCTGGGGTAGACAGGGCACAGATACGCAGTATTTT. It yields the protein CASSWGRQGTDTQYF.

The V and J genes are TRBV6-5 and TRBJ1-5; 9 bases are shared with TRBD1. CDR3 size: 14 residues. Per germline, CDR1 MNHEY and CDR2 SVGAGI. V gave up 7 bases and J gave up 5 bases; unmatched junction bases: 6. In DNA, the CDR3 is TGTGCCAGCACCGAGGACAGGGGATATCAGCCCCAGCATTTT. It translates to CASTEDRGYQPQHF.

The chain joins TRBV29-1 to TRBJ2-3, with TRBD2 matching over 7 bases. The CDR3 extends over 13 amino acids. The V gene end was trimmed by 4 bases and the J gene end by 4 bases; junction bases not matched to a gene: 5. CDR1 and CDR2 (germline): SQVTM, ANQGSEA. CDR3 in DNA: TGCAGCGTTGTCAGCGGGACCCCAGATACGCAGTATTTT. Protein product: CSVVSGTPDTQYF.

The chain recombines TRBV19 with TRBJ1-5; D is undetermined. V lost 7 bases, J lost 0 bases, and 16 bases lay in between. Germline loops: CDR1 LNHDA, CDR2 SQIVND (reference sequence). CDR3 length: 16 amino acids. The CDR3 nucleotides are TGTGCCAGTAAGAACCTGAACAGTTATAGCAATCAGCCCCAGCATTTT. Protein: CASKNLNSYSNQPQHF.

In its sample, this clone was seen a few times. CDR3 in DNA: TGTGCCAGCAGTGGGCAGGACATTCAGTACTTC. Residues: CASSGQDIQYF. The chain has TRBV6-1 and TRBJ2-4; D not certain. With 4 bases removed from V and 8 bases from J, the gap between germline ends came to 6 bases. The CDR3 runs 11 residues. Germline values: CDR1 MNHNS, CDR2 SASEGT.

CDR3 in DNA: TGTGCCAGCAGCTCCTACGGGGCCGCAGATACGCAGTATTTT. Its protein product is CASSSYGAADTQYF. The chain uses TRBV7-7 and TRBJ2-3; the D gene could be TRBD1 or TRBD2 (5 bases each). V was pared by 4 bases and J by 4 bases, with 12 bases between. CDR1 is SSHAT and CDR2 is FNYEAQ in the germline V gene (reference sequence). This CDR3 contains 14 residues.

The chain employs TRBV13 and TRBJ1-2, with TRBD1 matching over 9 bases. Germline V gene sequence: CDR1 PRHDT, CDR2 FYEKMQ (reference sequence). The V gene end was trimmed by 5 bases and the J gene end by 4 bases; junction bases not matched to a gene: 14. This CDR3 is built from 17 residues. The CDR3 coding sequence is TGTGCCAGCAGCACCCGGACAGGGGTCCCAGGTGTCTATGGCTACACCTTC. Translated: CASSTRTGVPGVYGYTF. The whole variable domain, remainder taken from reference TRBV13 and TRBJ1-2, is AAGVIQSPRHLIKEKRETATLKCYPIPRHDTVYWYQQGPGQDPQFLISFYEKMQSDKGSIPDRFSAQQFSDYHSELNMSSLELGDSALYFCASSTRTGVPGVYGYTFGSGTRLTVV.

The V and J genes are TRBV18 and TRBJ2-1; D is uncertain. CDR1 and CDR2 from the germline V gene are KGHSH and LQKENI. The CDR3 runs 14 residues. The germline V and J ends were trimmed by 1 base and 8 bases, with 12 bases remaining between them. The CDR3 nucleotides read TGTGCCAGCTCACCACTGAGCACATACGATGAGCAGTTCTTC. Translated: CASSPLSTYDEQFF.